These 32 T cell receptor beta chains were sequenced from one sample in a study of cytomegalovirus exposure and HLA in healthy donors. Primers included in the PCR were 60 Vbeta and 13 Jbeta primers. Data came from immunoSEQ multiplex PCR; TCRdb stores just in-frame clones and leaves some out. The repertoire holds 200,000 or so clones, with more than 85% as singletons. The specimen sequenced was PBMCs. All receptors derive from a girl in the first two years of life in good health and CMV-seronegative.

The gene calls are TRBV5-5 and TRBJ2-3; tentatively, D is TRBD2 (6 bases). V was cut by 3 bases and J by 1 base, with 9 bases left in between. The CDR3 runs to 14 residues. Germline CDR1 and CDR2: SGHKS and YYEKEE (reference sequence). The CDR3 DNA is TGTGCCAGCAGCTGGAGGGGAGGCACAGATACGCAGTATTTT. This codes for CASSWRGGTDTQYF.

This chain joins TRBV30 and TRBJ2-7, with TRBD1 matching over 10 bases. The CDR3 consists of 16 residues. The germline V gene has CDR1 GTSNPN and CDR2 SVGIG (reference sequence). V was pared by 3 bases and J by 4 bases, with 12 bases of the junction left unmatched. The CDR3 coding sequence is TGTGCCTGGAGGCGTCAGGGACAGGGGCTAACATACGAGCAGTACTTC. This codes for CAWRRQGQGLTYEQYF.

The chain is built from TRBV27 and TRBJ2-1, with D perhaps TRBD2 (5 bases). CDR3 size: 15 residues. CDR1 and CDR2 from the germline V gene are MNHEY and SMNVEV (reference sequence). Between the trimmed V and J ends, which lost 6 bases and 4 bases, there was a span of 16 bases. CDR3 coding DNA: TGTGCCAGCAGCCGAGCGGACTCTAATTACAATGAGCAGTTCTTC. Translating gives CASSRADSNYNEQFF.

The gene calls are TRBV7-3 and TRBJ1-2; D is ambiguous. Trimming took off 1 base at V and 4 bases at J, with 13 bases between the two ends. Germline CDR1 reads SGHTA; CDR2 reads FQGTGA. The CDR3 runs 15 residues. CDR3 DNA: TGTGCCAGCAGCTTAAACGCGGAGCTGGGCTATGGCTACACCTTC. It specifies CASSLNAELGYGYTF.

The CDR3 DNA reads TGTGCCAGTAGTATCGGGGGGGGCGCGGTGAACACTGAAGCTTTCTTT. Its protein product is CASSIGGGAVNTEAFF. The chain carries TRBV19 and TRBJ1-1; weak D call: TRBD1 (6 bases). V was clipped by 3 bases and J by 0 bases, with 14 bases between them. Germline V CDR1 and CDR2: LNHDA, SQIVND (reference sequence). There are 16 residues in the CDR3.

The CDR3 loop is CAIPFRRDSDTSYEQYF. CDR3 nucleotides: TGTGCCATCCCTTTTCGACGGGACTCCGATACGAGCTACGAGCAGTACTTC. This chain connects TRBV10-3 to TRBJ2-7; TRBD2 is a possible D gene (6 bases). The length of the CDR3 is 17 residues. Germline V gene lookup returns CDR1 ENHRY and CDR2 SYGVKD. Deletions cut 8 bases from V and 3 bases from J, with 26 bases between.

This CDR3 reads CASSRGRGTYEQYF. CDR3 sequence (DNA): TGTGCCAGCAGTCGGGGCAGGGGAACATACGAGCAGTACTTC. The chain links TRBV27 to TRBJ2-7, with D tentatively TRBD1 (6 bases). The germline CDR1 and CDR2 sequences are MNHEY and SMNVEV (reference sequence). This CDR3 contains 14 residues. Trimming removed 5 bases from V and 4 bases from J, with 15 bases in between.

The chain is built from TRBV13 and TRBJ2-1; tentatively, D is TRBD1 (5 bases). CDR3 length: 15 residues. CDR1 is PRHDT, CDR2 FYEKMQ, per germline (reference sequence). V was cut by 6 bases and J by 0 bases, with 12 bases left in between. Here the CDR3 reads CASRHWTSSYNEQFF. DNA of the CDR3: TGTGCCAGCAGACACTGGACAAGCTCCTACAATGAGCAGTTCTTC.

This chain connects TRBV27 to TRBJ1-1; no firm D call. V lost 6 bases and J 4 bases, leaving 15 bases between the germline ends. Looked up from germline, CDR1 is MNHEY and CDR2 is SMNVEV (reference sequence). The CDR3 has 14 residues. The CDR3 loop is CASRLRGLGTEAFF. As DNA, the CDR3 is TGTGCCAGCAGGTTGCGGGGATTGGGCACTGAAGCTTTCTTT.

The chain recombines TRBV5-1 with TRBJ2-5; 13 positions match TRBD2. The V gene end was trimmed by 4 bases and the J gene end by 1 base; junction bases not matched to a gene: 16. The CDR3 is 20 amino acids. Germline V CDR1 and CDR2: SGHRS, YFSETQ. CDR3 nucleotides: TGCGCCAGCAGCCGAACCGGGACTAGCGGGATCGGGCTCCCCCAAGAGACCCAGTACTTC. Protein sequence: CASSRTGTSGIGLPQETQYF.

This clone was seen a handful of times. The V gene is TRBV5-8, the J gene TRBJ2-7; a possible D gene is TRBD2 (6 bases). The CDR3 sequence is 14 residues long. Per the germline V gene, CDR1 is SGHTS and CDR2 is YDEGEE. Trimming stripped 3 bases from V and 6 bases from J, with 16 bases between. CDR3 DNA sequence: TGTGCCAGCAGCTCGCCCGGCGGGATAAGCGAGCAGTACTTC. It is translated as CASSSPGGISEQYF.

The chain employs TRBV25-1 and TRBJ2-1, with TRBD2 as a possible D gene (6 bases). Germline CDR1 and CDR2: MGHDK and SYGVNS. The CDR3 loop spans 13 amino acids. V was shortened by 5 bases and J by 6 bases, with 11 bases between the two germline ends. The CDR3, as DNA: TGTGCCAGCAGTTACTCCGGGGGCAATGAGCAGTTCTTC. It translates to CASSYSGGNEQFF.

This sequence joins TRBV7-9 and TRBJ2-3, with D perhaps matching TRBD1 (5 bases). Germline CDR1 is SEHNR and CDR2 is FQNEAQ (reference sequence). The CDR3 spans 18 residues. V gave up 1 base and J gave up 0 bases, with 17 bases separating them. The CDR3 spells CASSLGKGRYSSTDTQYF. CDR3 in DNA: TGTGCCAGCAGCTTAGGGAAGGGGCGGTACTCTAGCACAGATACGCAGTATTTT.

The chain couples TRBV19 to TRBJ1-5; 9 nucleotides match TRBD1. This CDR3 contains 15 residues. With 10 bases clipped from V and 11 bases from J, the junction kept 18 bases outside the gene matches. Per germline, CDR1 LNHDA and CDR2 SQIVND (reference sequence). CDR3 loop: CATSGQGTTVGTQHF. The CDR3 DNA follows: TGTGCCACCTCGGGACAGGGCACGACTGTTGGGACCCAGCATTTT.

The V gene is TRBV21-1, the J gene TRBJ2-5; the DNA was not compared with TRBD2, the D call given in the table. TRBV21-1 is described as a pseudogene. The CDR3 is 15 residues long. CDR3 loop: CASSWGVPSQETQYF. CDR3 bases: TGTGCCAGCAGTTGGGGGGTCCCATCTCAAGAGACCCAGTACTTC.

This rearrangement joins TRBV4-3 to TRBJ2-7; 7 bases are shared with TRBD2. Germline V gene sequence: CDR1 LGHNA, CDR2 YSLEER. The CDR3 sequence is 15 residues long. The J segment lost 1 base and the V segment lost 3 bases, leaving 6 bases of the junction unmatched. The CDR3 loop is CASSQIAGPSYEQYF. For the CDR3, the DNA is TGCGCCAGCAGCCAGATAGCGGGCCCTTCCTACGAGCAGTACTTC.

The J gene is TRBJ2-7, the V gene TRBV6-5; TRBD2 aligns across 10 bases. Looked up from germline, CDR1 is MNHEY and CDR2 is SVGAGI. The CDR3 is 16 residues long. Trimming cost V 1 base and J 3 bases; bases outside gene matches: 6. For the CDR3, the DNA is TGTGCCAGCAGTTACTGGTCTCCTAGCGGGAGCTACGAGCAGTACTTC. It specifies CASSYWSPSGSYEQYF.

V is TRBV6-1 and J is TRBJ2-7; 7 bases are a match to TRBD1. The CDR3 totals 15 residues. Trimming cost V 9 bases and J 4 bases; bases outside gene matches: 15. CDR1 is MNHNS, CDR2 SASEGT, per germline. The CDR3 here is CARYPGQENVYEQYF. The CDR3 DNA reads as TGTGCCAGGTACCCAGGACAGGAGAACGTTTACGAGCAGTACTTC.

The chain carries TRBV7-3 and TRBJ2-7; possible D gene TRBD2, 5 bases. Germline V CDR1 and CDR2: SGHTA, FQGTGA. The CDR3 sequence is 17 residues long. V gave up 0 bases and J gave up 3 bases, with 18 bases separating them. The CDR3 DNA sequence: TGTGCCAGCAGCTTAACCGGTGGCGGGTTACCCAACTACGAGCAGTACTTC. It translates to CASSLTGGGLPNYEQYF.

The chain is built from TRBV6-6 and TRBJ2-2; 7 bases are a match to TRBD2. The ends lost 3 bases at V and 4 bases at J; junction bases unmatched: 5. The CDR3 is 15 residues long. Germline values: CDR1 MNHNY, CDR2 SVGAGI (reference sequence). CDR3 coding DNA: TGTGCCAGCAGTTATGGCGGGAGAAGCACCGGGGAGCTGTTTTTT. Encoded protein: CASSYGGRSTGELFF.

The chain recombines TRBV29-1 with TRBJ2-1; 14 bases map to TRBD2. Germline V gene lookup returns CDR1 SQVTM and CDR2 ANQGSEA. Germline trimming cut 7 bases from V and 6 bases from J; bases unmatched to any gene: 8. CDR3 length: 15 amino acids. The CDR3 spells CSAGLAGGVGNEQFF. Here the CDR3 DNA reads TGCAGCGCCGGACTAGCGGGAGGAGTGGGCAATGAGCAGTTCTTC.

This clone was detected once. The J gene is TRBJ2-1, the V gene TRBV4-2, with 12 bases aligning to TRBD2. CDR1 and CDR2 from the germline V gene are LGHNA and YNFKEQ. The CDR3 runs 17 residues. After removal of 0 bases from V and 11 bases from J, the junction contained 11 bases not matched to a gene. CDR3 sequence: CASSQDFWQTSGGQQFF. Written as DNA, the CDR3 is TGTGCCAGCAGCCAAGATTTCTGGCAGACTAGCGGGGGACAGCAGTTCTTC.

The J gene is TRBJ2-7, the V gene TRBV7-3; 7 bases align to TRBD2. The V and J ends lost 5 bases and 2 bases, in that order; junction bases with no gene match: 12. The germline gives CDR1 SGHTA, CDR2 FQGTGA. The CDR3 consists of 16 residues. The CDR3 DNA is TGTGCCAGCAGCCACATAACCCCGGGACTACCCTACGAGCAGTACTTC. This codes for CASSHITPGLPYEQYF.

This clone has a single count. This rearrangement joins TRBV5-1 to TRBJ1-1, with 7 bases lining up with TRBD1. Germline CDR1 reads SGHRS; CDR2 reads YFSETQ. The CDR3 sequence is 17 residues long. Unmatched junction bases numbered 12, after V lost 4 bases and J lost 0 bases. This CDR3 is CASSAVYRDSMNTEAFF. CDR3 DNA sequence: TGCGCCAGCAGCGCCGTATACCGGGACAGCATGAACACTGAAGCTTTCTTT.

This clone showed up just a few times. V is TRBV27 and J is TRBJ2-2, with 11 positions matching TRBD2. CDR1 and CDR2 (germline): MNHEY, SMNVEV (reference sequence). The V gene end was trimmed by 2 bases and the J gene end by 4 bases; junction bases not matched to a gene: 12. This CDR3 contains 19 residues. The CDR3 DNA reads TGTGCCAGCAGTTTAGGGGGCCTAGCGGGAGGAGTAAGCACCGGGGAGCTGTTTTTT. This encodes CASSLGGLAGGVSTGELFF.

The chain is built from TRBV4-1 and TRBJ1-2; D perhaps matches TRBD1 (5 bases). Germline CDR1 is MGHRA and CDR2 is YSYEKL. The CDR3 totals 13 residues. V gave up 4 bases and J gave up 7 bases, with 13 bases separating them. The CDR3 DNA is TGCGCCAGCAGCCTTGGGGGGGGAGGTGGCTACACCTTC. Translated: CASSLGGGGGYTF.

Turning to this clone: Its ends do not fully match the called genes, so a read error is possible. V gene TRBV7-9 combines with J gene TRBJ1-1; 8 nucleotides match TRBD1. Germline values: CDR1 SEHNR, CDR2 FQNEAQ (reference sequence). The CDR3 spans 12 residues. The CDR3 DNA is TGTTCCAGCAGCTTGTCCCAGGGGGCAGCTTTCTTT. Protein product: CSSSLSQGAAFF.

Note on this clone: Germline and junction disagree at one end, which may indicate a read error. The chain couples TRBV7-9 to TRBJ2-7; 10 nucleotides align to TRBD2. The CDR3 runs to 17 residues. Germline V gene lookup returns CDR1 SEHNR and CDR2 FQNEAQ (reference sequence). The CDR3 reads CSSSLGRLAGSSYEQYF. CDR3 nucleotide sequence: TGTTCCAGCAGCTTAGGACGACTAGCGGGTTCCTCCTACGAGCAGTACTTC.

V is TRBV18 and J is TRBJ1-1; D is possibly TRBD1 (6 bases). This CDR3 spans 13 amino acids. Per germline, CDR1 KGHSH and CDR2 LQKENI. Trimming removed 10 bases from V and 1 base from J, with 13 bases in between. The CDR3 reads CATTGTKNTEAFF. CDR3 DNA sequence: TGTGCCACGACCGGGACAAAGAACACTGAAGCTTTCTTT.

As concerns this clone: The same CDR3 arises from other DNA sequences in this sample as well. V and J are TRBV6-5 and TRBJ1-5; 7 bases are shared with TRBD1. The CDR3 extends over 14 amino acids. The germline CDR1 and CDR2 sequences are MNHEY and SVGAGI. Unmatched junction bases numbered 6, after V lost 6 bases and J lost 4 bases. As DNA, the CDR3 is TGTGCCAGCAGCCAGAGACAGGGTAATCAGCCCCAGCATTTT. Protein product: CASSQRQGNQPQHF.

A remark on this clone: Other nucleotide sequences from this sample produce the same CDR3. V is TRBV6-4 and J is TRBJ2-3; 7 nucleotides align to TRBD1. The CDR3 covers 14 residues. V lost 0 bases and J lost 4; bases outside the gene matches: 1. Germline-derived CDR1 and CDR2 are MRHNA and SNTAGT. The CDR3 bases are TGTGCCAGCAGTGACTCAGGGGGCGCAGATACGCAGTATTTT. Protein sequence: CASSDSGGADTQYF.

The J gene is TRBJ2-1, the V gene TRBV19; the D is unclear. CDR3 length: 13 amino acids. V was shortened by 4 bases and J by 4 bases, with 8 bases between the two germline ends. CDR1 is LNHDA and CDR2 is SQIVND in the germline V gene (reference sequence). CDR3 in DNA: TGTGCCAGTAGTACACGACTGTACAATGAGCAGTTCTTC. Translation gives CASSTRLYNEQFF.